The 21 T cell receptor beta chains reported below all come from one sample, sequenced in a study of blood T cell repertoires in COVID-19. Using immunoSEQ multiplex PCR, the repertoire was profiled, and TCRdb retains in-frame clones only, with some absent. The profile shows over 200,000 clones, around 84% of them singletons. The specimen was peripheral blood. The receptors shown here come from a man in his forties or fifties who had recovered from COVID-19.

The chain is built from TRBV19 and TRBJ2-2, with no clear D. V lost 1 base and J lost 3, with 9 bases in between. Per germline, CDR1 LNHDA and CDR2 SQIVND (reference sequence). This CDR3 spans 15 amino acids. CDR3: CASSIVPYYTGELFF. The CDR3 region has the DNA TGTGCCAGTAGTATAGTTCCCTATTACACCGGGGAGCTGTTTTTT.

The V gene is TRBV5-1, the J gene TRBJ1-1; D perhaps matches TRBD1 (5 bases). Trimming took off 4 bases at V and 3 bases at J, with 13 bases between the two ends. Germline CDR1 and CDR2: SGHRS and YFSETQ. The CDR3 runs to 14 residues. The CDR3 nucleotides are TGCGCCAGCAGCCCGTCGACAGAAGACACTGAAGCTTTCTTT. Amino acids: CASSPSTEDTEAFF.

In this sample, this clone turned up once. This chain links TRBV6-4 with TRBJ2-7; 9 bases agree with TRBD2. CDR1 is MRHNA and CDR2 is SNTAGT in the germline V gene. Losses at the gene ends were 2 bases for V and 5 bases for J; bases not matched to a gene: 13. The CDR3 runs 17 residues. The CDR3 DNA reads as TGTGCCAGCAGTGACGAGCTAGCGGGACGAGGCCCCCACGAGCAGTACTTC. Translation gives CASSDELAGRGPHEQYF.

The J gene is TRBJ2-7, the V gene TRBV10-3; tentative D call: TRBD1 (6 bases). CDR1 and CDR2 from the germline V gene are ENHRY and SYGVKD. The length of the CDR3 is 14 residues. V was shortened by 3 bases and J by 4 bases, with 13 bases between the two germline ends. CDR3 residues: CAISDSDRRYEQYF. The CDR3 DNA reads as TGTGCCATCAGTGACTCTGACAGGCGGTACGAGCAGTACTTC.

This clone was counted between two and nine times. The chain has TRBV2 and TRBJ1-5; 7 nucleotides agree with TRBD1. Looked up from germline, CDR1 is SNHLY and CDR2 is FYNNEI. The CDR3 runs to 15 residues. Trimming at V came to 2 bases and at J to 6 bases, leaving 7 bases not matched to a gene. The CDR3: CASSEFEGAGQPQHF. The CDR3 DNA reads TGTGCCAGCAGTGAATTTGAGGGGGCAGGTCAGCCCCAGCATTTT. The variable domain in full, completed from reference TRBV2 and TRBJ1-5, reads EPEVTQTPSHQVTQMGQEVILRCVPISNHLYFYWYRQILGQKVEFLVSFYNNEISEKSEIFDDQFSVERPDGSNFTLKIRSTKLEDSAMYFCASSEFEGAGQPQHFGDGTRLSIL.

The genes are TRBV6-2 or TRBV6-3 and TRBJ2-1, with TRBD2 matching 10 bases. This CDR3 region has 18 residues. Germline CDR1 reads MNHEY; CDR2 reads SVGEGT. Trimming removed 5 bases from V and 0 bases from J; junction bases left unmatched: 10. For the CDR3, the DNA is TGTGCCAGCAGTCCCCTAGCGGGGGTTAGGAGCTCCTACAATGAGCAGTTCTTC. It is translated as CASSPLAGVRSSYNEQFF.

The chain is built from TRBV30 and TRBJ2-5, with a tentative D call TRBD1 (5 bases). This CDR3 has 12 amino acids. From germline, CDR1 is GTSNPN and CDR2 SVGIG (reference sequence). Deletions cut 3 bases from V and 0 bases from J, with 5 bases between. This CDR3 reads CAWRDNQETQYF. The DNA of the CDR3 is TGTGCCTGGAGGGACAACCAAGAGACCCAGTACTTC.

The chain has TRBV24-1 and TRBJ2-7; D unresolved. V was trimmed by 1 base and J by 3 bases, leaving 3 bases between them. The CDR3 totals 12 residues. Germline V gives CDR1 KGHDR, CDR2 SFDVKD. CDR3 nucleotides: TGTGCCACCAGTGATTTCGGCTACGAGCAGTACTTC. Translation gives CATSDFGYEQYF.

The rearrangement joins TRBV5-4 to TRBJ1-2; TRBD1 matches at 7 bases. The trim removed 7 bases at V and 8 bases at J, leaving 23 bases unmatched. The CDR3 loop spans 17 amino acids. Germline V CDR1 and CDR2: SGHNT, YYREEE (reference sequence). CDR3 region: CASQYQGWDSSQTGYTF. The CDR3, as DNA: TGTGCCAGCCAGTACCAGGGTTGGGACAGCTCCCAGACGGGCTACACCTTC.

CDR3 bases: TGCAGCGTTGAAGTCCCCGGACTCGCAGATACGCAGTATTTT. This gives the protein CSVEVPGLADTQYF. The genes are TRBV29-1 and TRBJ2-3, with a weak D call TRBD2 (5 bases). Germline CDR1 SQVTM, CDR2 ANQGSEA. V was clipped by 1 base and J by 4 bases, with 12 bases between them. The CDR3 spans 14 residues.

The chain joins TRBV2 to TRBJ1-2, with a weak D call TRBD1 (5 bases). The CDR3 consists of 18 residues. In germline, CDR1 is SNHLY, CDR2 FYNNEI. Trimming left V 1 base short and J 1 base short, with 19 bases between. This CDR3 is CASSEVRSRDWSNYGYTF. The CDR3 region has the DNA TGTGCCAGCAGTGAAGTCCGTAGTCGGGACTGGAGTAACTATGGCTACACCTTC.

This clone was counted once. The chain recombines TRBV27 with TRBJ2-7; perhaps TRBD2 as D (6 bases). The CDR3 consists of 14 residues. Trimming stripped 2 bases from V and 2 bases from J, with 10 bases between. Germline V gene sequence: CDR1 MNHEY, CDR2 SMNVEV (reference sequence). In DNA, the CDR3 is TGTGCCAGCAGTTTAGGGCGGACTACCTACGAGCAGTACTTC. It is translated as CASSLGRTTYEQYF.

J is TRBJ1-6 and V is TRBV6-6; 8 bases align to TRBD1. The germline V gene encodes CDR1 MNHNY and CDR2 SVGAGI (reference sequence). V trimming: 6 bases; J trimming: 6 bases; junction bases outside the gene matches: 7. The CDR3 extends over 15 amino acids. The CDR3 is CASSLWTGSNSPLHF. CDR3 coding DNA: TGTGCCAGCAGCCTTTGGACAGGGAGTAATTCACCCCTCCACTTT.

Written as DNA, the CDR3 is TGCGCCAGCAGAAGGACTAGCGGTCAGAATGAGCAGTTCTTC. Protein product: CASRRTSGQNEQFF. This chain connects TRBV5-1 to TRBJ2-1, with 10 bases aligning to TRBD2. With 5 bases clipped from V and 7 bases from J, the junction kept 6 bases outside the gene matches. Germline lookup yields CDR1 SGHRS and CDR2 YFSETQ. The CDR3 runs 14 residues. Full variable domain (missing parts from reference TRBV5-1 and TRBJ2-1): KAGVTQTPRYLIKTRGQQVTLSCSPISGHRSVSWYQQTPGQGLQFLFEYFSETQRNKGNFPGRFSGRQFSNSRSEMNVSTLELGDSALYLCASRRTSGQNEQFFGPGTRLTVL.

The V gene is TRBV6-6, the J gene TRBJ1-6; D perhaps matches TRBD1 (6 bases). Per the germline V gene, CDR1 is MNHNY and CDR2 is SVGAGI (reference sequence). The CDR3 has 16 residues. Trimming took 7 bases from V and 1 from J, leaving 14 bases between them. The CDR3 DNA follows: TGTGCCAGCAAACAAACAGGGTCTTCCTATAATTCACCCCTCCACTTT. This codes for CASKQTGSSYNSPLHF.

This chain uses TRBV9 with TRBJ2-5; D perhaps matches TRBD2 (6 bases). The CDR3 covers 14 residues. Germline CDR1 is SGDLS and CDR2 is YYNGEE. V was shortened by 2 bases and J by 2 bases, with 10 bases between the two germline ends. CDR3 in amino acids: CASSVTSGQETQYF. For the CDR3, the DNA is TGTGCCAGCAGCGTTACAAGCGGGCAAGAGACCCAGTACTTC.

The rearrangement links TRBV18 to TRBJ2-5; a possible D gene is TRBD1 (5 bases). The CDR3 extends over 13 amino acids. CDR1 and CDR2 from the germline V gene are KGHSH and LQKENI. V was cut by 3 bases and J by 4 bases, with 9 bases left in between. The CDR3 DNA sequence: TGTGCCAGCTCACCGCAGGGTCGAGAGACCCAGTACTTC. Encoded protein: CASSPQGRETQYF.

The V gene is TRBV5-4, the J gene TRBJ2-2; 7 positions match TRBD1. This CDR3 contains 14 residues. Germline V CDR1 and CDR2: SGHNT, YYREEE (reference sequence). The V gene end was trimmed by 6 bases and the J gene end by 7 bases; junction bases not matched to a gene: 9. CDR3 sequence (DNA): TGTGCCAGCAACGGGGACAGTGCTGACGGGGAGCTGTTTTTT. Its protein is CASNGDSADGELFF.

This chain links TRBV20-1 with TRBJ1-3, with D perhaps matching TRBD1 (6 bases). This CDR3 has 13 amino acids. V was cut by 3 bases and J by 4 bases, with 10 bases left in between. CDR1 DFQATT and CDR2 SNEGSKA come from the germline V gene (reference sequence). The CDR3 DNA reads TGCAGTGCTAGTCGGACAGTCGGAAACACCATATATTTT. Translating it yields CSASRTVGNTIYF.

CDR3 coding DNA: TGTGCCAGCAGCTTATTACTAGCGGGGGGTAGTAACACCGGGGAGCTGTTTTTT. Its translation is CASSLLLAGGSNTGELFF. The chain combines TRBV7-8 with TRBJ2-2; 12 positions match TRBD2. The CDR3 length is 18 residues. V was pared by 2 bases and J by 2 bases, with 6 bases of the junction left unmatched. Per the germline V gene, CDR1 is SGHVS and CDR2 is FQNEAQ.

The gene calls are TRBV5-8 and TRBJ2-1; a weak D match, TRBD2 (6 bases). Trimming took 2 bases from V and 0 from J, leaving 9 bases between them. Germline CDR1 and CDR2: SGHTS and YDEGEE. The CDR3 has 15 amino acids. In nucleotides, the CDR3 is TGTGCCAGCAGCTTCTACGGGGGCTCCTACAATGAGCAGTTCTTC. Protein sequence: CASSFYGGSYNEQFF.